This T cell receptor beta chain was recorded in a study of blood T cell repertoires in COVID-19. Overall study context: Samples representing acute and convalescent COVID-19 were sourced from the United States, Italy and Spain. In each case, the material was cDNA or gDNA derived from T cells, B-cell-depleted T cells, or PBMCs.

In the authors' methods: Nucleated cell number was recorded as an estimate derived from reference gene primer amplification. Clones were read by immunoSEQ multiplex PCR, and TCRdb kept only the in-frame ones, dropping some. V and J calls plus clone size are reproduced from that table; the DNA served to infer D and trimming. The table shows about 190,000 clones, with roughly nine tenths occurring only once. The CDR3 runs 16 residues. From germline, CDR1 is SGHDT and CDR2 YYEEEE. V shed 0 bases and J 4 bases; nucleotides not matched to a gene: 6. This TCR was recovered from a man between 65 and 80 years old with active or convalescent COVID-19. The chain combines TRBV5-6 with TRBJ1-3, with 8 bases aligning to TRBD1. Sequencing was carried out using peripheral blood. As DNA, the CDR3 is TGTGCCAGCAGCTTGGCCAGGGGGCACTCGGGAAACACCATATATTTT. Translated: CASSLARGHSGNTIYF.